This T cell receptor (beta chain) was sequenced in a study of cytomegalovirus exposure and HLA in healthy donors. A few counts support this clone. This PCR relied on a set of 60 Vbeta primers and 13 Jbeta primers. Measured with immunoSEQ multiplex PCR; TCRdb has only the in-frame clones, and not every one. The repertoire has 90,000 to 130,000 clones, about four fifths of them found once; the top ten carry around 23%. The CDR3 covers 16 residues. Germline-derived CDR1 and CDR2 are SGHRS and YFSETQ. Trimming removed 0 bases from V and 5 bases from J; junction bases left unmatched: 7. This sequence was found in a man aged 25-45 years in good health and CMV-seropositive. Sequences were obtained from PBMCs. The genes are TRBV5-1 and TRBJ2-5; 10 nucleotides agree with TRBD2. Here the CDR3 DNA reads TGCGCCAGCAGCTTGGCGGCTAGCGGGAGTTGGGAGACCCAGTACTTC. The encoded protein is CASSLAASGSWETQYF.